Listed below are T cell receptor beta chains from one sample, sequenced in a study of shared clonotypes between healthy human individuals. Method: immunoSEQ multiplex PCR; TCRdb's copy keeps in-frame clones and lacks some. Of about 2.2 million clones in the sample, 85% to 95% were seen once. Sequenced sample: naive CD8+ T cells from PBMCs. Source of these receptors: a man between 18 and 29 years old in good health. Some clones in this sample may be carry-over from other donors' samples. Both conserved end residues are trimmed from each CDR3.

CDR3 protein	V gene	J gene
ASSAGGSNQPQH	TRBV6-5	TRBJ1-5
ASSIDDYEQY	TRBV19	TRBJ2-7
ASSLDPPRINRVAKNIQY	TRBV7-3	TRBJ2-4
ASHRLAGSTGELF	TRBV13	TRBJ2-2
ASSPPGRPYEQY	TRBV7-8	TRBJ2-7
ASSTKGSYNEQF	TRBV14	TRBJ2-1
ASSLVGQPGYT	TRBV27	TRBJ1-2
ASSLTTDGYT	TRBV9	TRBJ1-2
SVRDRSSYEQY	TRBV29-1	TRBJ2-7
ASSLDLRDHRIDTQY	TRBV7-8	TRBJ2-3
ASSYADTYEQY	TRBV19	TRBJ2-7
AWSTTLTGVGQTQY	TRBV30	TRBJ2-5
ASSFGAGGPRGTEAF	TRBV27	TRBJ1-1
ASSSRDRVDTGELF	TRBV9	TRBJ2-2
ASSSPATQY	TRBV27	TRBJ2-3
ASSGRPSGRSYEQY	TRBV13	TRBJ2-7
ASSLSASWTDNEQF	TRBV28	TRBJ2-1
ASSYGNQPQH	TRBV14	TRBJ1-5
ASSTIRTDMQY	TRBV27	TRBJ2-3
ASSLTSGSYEQY	TRBV9	TRBJ2-7
ASSSRQGASRNTEAF	TRBV27	TRBJ1-1
ASSEQKAGEVNEQF	TRBV10-1	TRBJ2-1
ASSQGTPHSRAYEQY	TRBV4-1	TRBJ2-7
ASSPTISGNTIY	TRBV7-9	TRBJ1-3
ASSSPRSLTDTQY	TRBV7-9	TRBJ2-3
ASSLYRGGNEQY	TRBV14	TRBJ2-7
ASVGSSYNEQF	TRBV7-9	TRBJ2-1
ASSQELGGSTGELF	TRBV4-2	TRBJ2-2
AWSVRWGPMNTEAF	TRBV30	TRBJ1-1
ASNRGVLSSYNEQF	TRBV28	TRBJ2-1
ASSKERAGDSYEQY	TRBV21-1	TRBJ2-7
ASSFSGGFNEQF	TRBV27	TRBJ2-1
AIGGRPRQGVREQY	TRBV10-3	TRBJ2-7
ASSLEIIKDILQETQY	TRBV5-1	TRBJ2-5
ASSQDPYGVYNEQF	TRBV4-1	TRBJ2-1
AAGGNTIY	TRBV7-9	TRBJ1-3
ASKAGGRWGYEQY	TRBV27	TRBJ2-7
ASSSTGVYEQY	TRBV5-1	TRBJ2-7
ASSQRDSGSYEQY	TRBV7-9	TRBJ2-7
ASKLLRGTDNEQF	TRBV4-2	TRBJ2-1
ASSRPRGSERQY	TRBV7-9	TRBJ2-7
SVVMASPGYT	TRBV29-1	TRBJ1-2
ASSVDSLTGGTGELF	TRBV9	TRBJ2-2
ASTGGWSSKAF	TRBV6-5	TRBJ1-1
ASSLDRVENIQY	TRBV5-6	TRBJ2-4
ASSLQETQY	TRBV7-9	TRBJ2-5
ASSPTPGALGHEQY	TRBV4-1	TRBJ2-7
ATSKDRSYPSGANVLT	TRBV15	TRBJ2-6
ASSFQGGTGELF	TRBV28	TRBJ2-2
ASSSIAGGPGEQY	TRBV27	TRBJ2-7
ASRLQGGTYEQY	TRBV27	TRBJ2-7
ASRPRGPQYEQY	TRBV27	TRBJ2-7
SGQLGTNYGYT	TRBV29-1	TRBJ1-2
ASSTGQRPSYEQY	TRBV7-9	TRBJ2-7
ASSQGSHSGTEAF	TRBV4-3	TRBJ1-1
ASSEGHRSYGYT	TRBV6-1	TRBJ1-2
ASSLGGEIY	TRBV7-9	TRBJ1-3
ASREVSYNEQF	TRBV6-6	TRBJ2-1